This TCR beta chain was identified during a study of blood T cell repertoires in COVID-19. CDR1 is SGHTA, CDR2 FQGTGA, per germline. The CDR3 contains 14 residues. Trimming removed 1 base from V and 3 bases from J; junction bases left unmatched: 1. Participants came from about two dozen US areas, aged about 18 to 95 years. Participant-reported clinical history was the basis for cohort assignment. Either two negative PCRs, clearance, or symptom resolution qualified Cohort 3 donors as recovered. In the original processing: Amplification with reference gene primers provided the estimates of nucleated cell counts. The protocol was immunoSEQ multiplex PCR, while the TCRdb copy is restricted to in-frame clones and leaves out a portion. V, J and clone size are taken as reported in that table, and D and trimming were inferred from the DNA itself. The sample includes 150,000 to 200,000 clones, 70% to 90% of them seen just once.

The sequence derives from a woman younger than 30 who had recovered from COVID-19. The chain has TRBV7-3 and TRBJ2-7; 9 nucleotides line up with TRBD1. The sample taken for sequencing was PBMCs or T cells enriched from blood (not recorded which). The CDR3: CASSLMGQGYEQYF. DNA of the CDR3: TGTGCCAGCAGCTTAATGGGACAGGGCTACGAGCAGTACTTC.